Presented here are 27 T cell receptor beta chains from one specimen sequenced in a study of blood T cell repertoires in COVID-19. TCRdb keeps only in-frame clones here, not all; method: immunoSEQ multiplex PCR. The sample records 40,000 to 60,000 clones, about 82% being singletons. The source material was peripheral blood. The source is a man at least 80 years old with active COVID-19.

This clone showed up just a few times. The chain couples TRBV7-3 to TRBJ2-1; a weak D match, TRBD2 (5 bases). This CDR3 contains 13 residues. CDR1 is SGHTA, CDR2 FQGTGA, per germline. The V and J ends lost 1 base and 12 bases respectively, with 13 bases between them. The CDR3, as DNA: TGTGCCAGCAGCTTAAATATCGGGGTTAGGCAGTTCTTC. This sequence encodes CASSLNIGVRQFF.

V usage is TRBV7-2 and J usage is TRBJ1-5, with D uncertain. V lost 5 bases and J 1 base, leaving 12 bases between the germline ends. The CDR3 length is 15 residues. Germline CDR1 reads SGHTA; CDR2 reads FQGNSA. CDR3 loop: CASSQGPGSNQPQHF. In nucleotides, the CDR3 is TGTGCCAGCAGCCAAGGACCGGGGAGCAATCAGCCCCAGCATTTT.

The rearrangement joins TRBV10-3 to TRBJ2-1; 8 bases fit TRBD2. The CDR3 runs to 15 residues. Germline values: CDR1 ENHRY, CDR2 SYGVKD. V was clipped by 5 bases and J by 9 bases; unmatched bases: 12. CDR3 protein: CAISSTSAREGEQFF. CDR3 nucleotides: TGTGCCATCAGTTCGACTAGCGCCCGGGAGGGTGAGCAGTTCTTC.

The chain uses TRBV28 and TRBJ2-7; TRBD1 matches at 8 bases. V trimming: 8 bases; J trimming: 8 bases; junction bases outside the gene matches: 5. The germline CDR1 and CDR2 sequences are MDHEN and SYDVKM. The CDR3 contains 11 residues. The CDR3 spells CASEQGDKQYF. CDR3 coding DNA: TGTGCCAGCGAACAGGGGGATAAGCAGTACTTC.

CDR3 in DNA: TGTGCCAGCGGCCTTCCGGGGGGAAAACTGTTTTTT. Translating it yields CASGLPGGKLFF. This rearrangement joins TRBV27 to TRBJ1-4; perhaps TRBD1 as D (5 bases). Trimming left V 8 bases short and J 10 bases short, with 14 bases between. Germline CDR1 MNHEY, CDR2 SMNVEV (reference sequence). This CDR3 comprises 12 residues. The full variable domain, with the rest looked up from reference TRBV27 and TRBJ1-4, is EAQVTQNPRYLITVTGKKLTVTCSQNMNHEYMSWYRQDPGLGLRQIYYSMNVEVTDKGDVPEGYKVSRKEKRNFPLILESPSPNQTSLYFCASGLPGGKLFFGSGTQLSVL.

This chain joins TRBV18 and TRBJ2-3; no definite D call. V gave up 8 bases and J gave up 0 bases, with 18 bases separating them. The CDR3 length is 16 residues. Germline-derived CDR1 and CDR2 are KGHSH and LQKENI. The CDR3, as DNA: TGTGCCAGCCGGGTCGGCGACCACCCTAGCACAGATACGCAGTATTTT. Its protein is CASRVGDHPSTDTQYF.

This rearrangement joins TRBV28 to TRBJ1-2; TRBD1 matches at 12 bases. The CDR3 extends over 15 amino acids. Germline CDR1 MDHEN, CDR2 SYDVKM. The J segment lost 3 bases and the V segment lost 3 bases, leaving 2 bases of the junction unmatched. CDR3 DNA sequence: TGTGCCAGCAGTTTGGGGACAGGGGGCGACTATGGCTACACCTTC. Encoded protein: CASSLGTGGDYGYTF.

This rearrangement joins TRBV11-2 to TRBJ2-1; 8 nucleotides align to TRBD2. The germline V gene has CDR1 SGHAT and CDR2 FQNNGV. After removal of 0 bases from V and 8 bases from J, the junction contained 9 bases not matched to a gene. The CDR3 has 16 amino acids. The CDR3 DNA reads TGTGCCAGCAGCTTAGAAGGTAGCGGGATAGCTGATGAGCAGTTCTTC. This codes for CASSLEGSGIADEQFF. The full variable domain, rest sourced from reference TRBV11-2 and TRBJ2-1, is EAGVAQSPRYKIIEKRQSVAFWCNPISGHATLYWYQQILGQGPKLLIQFQNNGVVDDSQLPKDRFSAERLKGVDSTLKIQPAKLEDSAVYLCASSLEGSGIADEQFFGPGTRLTVL.

This chain uses TRBV9 with TRBJ2-5, with D possibly being TRBD2 (6 bases). V was trimmed by 2 bases and J by 3 bases, leaving 11 bases between them. CDR1 SGDLS and CDR2 YYNGEE come from the germline V gene. This CDR3 is 14 amino acids long. CDR3 sequence reads: CASSVGTLKETQYF. CDR3 nucleotide sequence: TGTGCCAGCAGCGTTGGGACTTTAAAAGAGACCCAGTACTTC.

This rearrangement joins TRBV28 to TRBJ1-1; possible D gene TRBD1, 5 bases. The CDR3 has 15 residues. Germline CDR1 reads MDHEN; CDR2 reads SYDVKM. V lost 6 bases, J lost 4 bases, and 18 bases lay in between. The CDR3 DNA reads TGTGCCAGCAGAACAGCGGGCGCGGGGGGCACTGAAGCTTTCTTT. It encodes CASRTAGAGGTEAFF.

The chain is built from TRBV27 and TRBJ1-2; D is undetermined. CDR1 is MNHEY, CDR2 SMNVEV, per germline (reference sequence). The V and J ends lost 0 bases and 3 bases respectively, with 8 bases between them. The CDR3 is made up of 14 amino acids. The CDR3 sequence is CASSLSWGDYGYTF. CDR3 bases: TGTGCCAGCAGTTTATCCTGGGGAGACTATGGCTACACCTTC.

This clone was observed a single time. The rearrangement joins TRBV20-1 to TRBJ1-2, with unresolved D. Germline CDR1 reads DFQATT; CDR2 reads SNEGSKA (reference sequence). The ends were cut back, 3 bases at V and 0 bases at J, with 14 bases in the middle. The CDR3 runs to 15 residues. The CDR3 here is CSASASGPPNYGYTF. The CDR3 DNA reads TGCAGTGCTAGTGCGTCCGGTCCCCCTAACTATGGCTACACCTTC.

The rearrangement links TRBV3-1 (or the pseudogene TRBV3-2) to TRBJ1-1; TRBD1 is a possible D gene (5 bases). The CDR3 has 16 amino acids. The germline V gene has CDR1 LGHDT and CDR2 YNNKEL (reference sequence). With 0 bases removed from V and 0 bases from J, the gap between germline ends came to 11 bases. CDR3 protein: CASSQDGGVMNTEAFF. The CDR3 nucleotides read TGTGCCAGCAGCCAAGATGGGGGGGTCATGAACACTGAAGCTTTCTTT.

V and J are TRBV2 and TRBJ2-2; D not certain. The CDR3 loop spans 12 amino acids. The V gene's germline CDR1 is SNHLY and CDR2 FYNNEI. The V end lost 11 bases, the J end lost 1 base, and 8 bases lay between the germline ends. The CDR3 nucleotides read TGTGCCCGTTTAAAGAACACCGGGGAGCTGTTTTTT. It translates to CARLKNTGELFF. The complete variable domain, with remaining parts taken from reference TRBV2 and TRBJ2-2, reads EPEVTQTPSHQVTQMGQEVILRCVPISNHLYFYWYRQILGQKVEFLVSFYNNEISEKSEIFDDQFSVERPDGSNFTLKIRSTKLEDSAMYFCARLKNTGELFFGEGSRLTVL.

J is TRBJ2-7 and V is TRBV6-2 or TRBV6-3; D remains ambiguous. V lost 2 bases to trimming and J lost 0 bases, with 11 bases between them. The CDR3 runs to 15 residues. CDR1 and CDR2 from the germline V gene are MNHEY and SVGEGT. As DNA, the CDR3 is TGTGCCAGCAGTTACGTTCTGGGCCGCTCCTACGAGCAGTACTTC. Its protein product is CASSYVLGRSYEQYF.

The rearrangement joins TRBV12-3 or TRBV12-4 to TRBJ1-2, with unresolved D. CDR3 length: 11 amino acids. V lost 3 bases, J lost 9 bases, and 8 bases lay in between. DNA for the CDR3: TGTGCCAGCAGTTTGGGCCGCCGCTACACCTTC. This codes for CASSLGRRYTF.

This chain joins TRBV6-2 or TRBV6-3 and TRBJ2-7; 9 bases align to TRBD2. Germline loops: CDR1 MNHEY, CDR2 SVGEGT. The CDR3 sequence is 22 residues long. Trimming removed 6 bases from V and 3 bases from J; junction bases left unmatched: 30. The CDR3 here is CASSPVGGPTTQREVGSYEQYF. The CDR3 bases are TGTGCCAGCAGCCCAGTCGGGGGGCCGACCACCCAGCGGGAGGTTGGAAGCTACGAGCAGTACTTC.

This chain joins TRBV27 and TRBJ2-5; 8 bases are shared with TRBD2. Per germline, CDR1 MNHEY and CDR2 SMNVEV (reference sequence). J was trimmed by 7 bases and V by 2 bases; bases with no gene match: 9. CDR3 length: 15 residues. CDR3 DNA: TGTGCCAGCAGTTTAGGGCTAGCGGGCAAGGGGACCCAGTACTTC. Its translation: CASSLGLAGKGTQYF.

V gene TRBV7-2 combines with J gene TRBJ2-7; 11 positions agree with TRBD2. Germline V gives CDR1 SGHTA, CDR2 FQGNSA. This CDR3 has 14 residues. J was trimmed by 0 bases and V by 9 bases; bases with no gene match: 4. The CDR3, as DNA: TGTGCCAGTGGGACTAGCGGCAACTCCTACGAGCAGTACTTC. Its protein product is CASGTSGNSYEQYF.

This clone was detected a few times. The chain has TRBV11-2 and TRBJ2-5, with 8 bases lining up with TRBD2. Germline V gene sequence: CDR1 SGHAT, CDR2 FQNNGV. CDR3 length: 15 residues. J gave up 5 bases and V 4 bases, and 9 bases lay outside the gene matches. DNA of the CDR3: TGTGCCAGCAGCTCCCTTTTCCGCGGGAGGGAGACCCAGTACTTC. Amino acid sequence: CASSSLFRGRETQYF.

The chain recombines TRBV18 with TRBJ2-3; D possibly corresponds to TRBD1 (5 bases). Per the germline V gene, CDR1 is KGHSH and CDR2 is LQKENI. The length of the CDR3 is 19 residues. V lost 0 bases to trimming and J lost 6 bases, with 25 bases between them. CDR3 in amino acids: CASSPPYRLQERARDTQYF. DNA for the CDR3: TGTGCCAGCTCACCACCCTACCGTTTACAGGAAAGGGCGAGGGATACGCAGTATTTT.

The chain couples TRBV18 to TRBJ1-2, with 7 bases that match TRBD1. The CDR3 loop spans 13 amino acids. Trimming at V came to 3 bases and at J to 6 bases, leaving 4 bases not matched to a gene. CDR1 is KGHSH, CDR2 LQKENI, per germline. The CDR3: CASSPGTEDGYTF. The CDR3 nucleotides are TGTGCCAGCTCACCGGGGACAGAAGATGGCTACACCTTC.

V and J are TRBV6-5 and TRBJ2-2; TRBD1 agrees at 8 bases. CDR1 and CDR2 from the germline V gene are MNHEY and SVGAGI. The CDR3 totals 15 residues. V was pared by 10 bases and J by 7 bases, with 14 bases of the junction left unmatched. For the CDR3, the DNA is TGTGCCACCCGATTGGACAGGGAATTGGGCGGGGAGCTGTTTTTT. Its protein is CATRLDRELGGELFF.

In its sample, this clone was seen a few times. CDR3 sequence (DNA): TGTGCCAGCACCCGACAGAGACCCTACAATGAGCAGTTCTTC. Residues: CASTRQRPYNEQFF. This sequence joins TRBV28 and TRBJ2-1; possibly TRBD1 for D (5 bases). Germline V CDR1 and CDR2: MDHEN, SYDVKM. This CDR3 contains 14 residues. The V and J ends lost 7 bases and 2 bases respectively, with 12 bases between them.

The chain joins TRBV19 to TRBJ1-2; tentative D call: TRBD1 (6 bases). The CDR3 consists of 17 residues. Trimming stripped 1 base from V and 3 bases from J, with 18 bases between. Germline assignment: CDR1 LNHDA and CDR2 SQIVND (reference sequence). CDR3 DNA sequence: TGTGCCAGTAGTATAGTGGGGACACAGGTGCGGGACTATGGCTACACCTTC. Its protein is CASSIVGTQVRDYGYTF.

This rearrangement joins TRBV18 to TRBJ2-3, with TRBD1 identical over 9 bases. CDR3 size: 18 residues. Germline CDR1 is KGHSH and CDR2 is LQKENI. With V trimmed by 2 bases and J by 0 bases, 9 bases remained unmatched. CDR3 protein: CASSPFFATGGSTDTQYF. The CDR3 DNA reads as TGTGCCAGCTCACCATTTTTCGCGACAGGGGGAAGCACAGATACGCAGTATTTT.

The chain joins TRBV28 to TRBJ1-1, with TRBD1 matching over 7 bases. Trimming cost V 5 bases and J 0 bases; bases outside gene matches: 9. The CDR3 length is 16 residues. Germline assignment: CDR1 MDHEN and CDR2 SYDVKM. The CDR3 DNA reads as TGTGCCAGCAGTACCCCAACAGGGGCTATGAACACTGAAGCTTTCTTT. Translating it yields CASSTPTGAMNTEAFF. The variable domain in full, with the rest retrieved from reference TRBV28 and TRBJ1-1, is DVKVTQSSRYLVKRTGEKVFLECVQDMDHENMFWYRQDPGLGLRLIYFSYDVKMKEKGDIPEGYSVSREKKERFSLILESASTNQTSMYLCASSTPTGAMNTEAFFGQGTRLTVV.